The sequence of this TCR beta chain was determined in a study of post-analysis software for immune sequencing data. Study as a whole: Clinical courses comprised relapsing-remitting, secondary progressive and progressive-relapsing multiple sclerosis. Study outcomes and limitations: The study found TRBV5-6, TRBV5-1 and TRBV20-1 among about five TRBV segments more frequent in patients than controls.

The CDR3 length is 14 residues. Germline assignment: CDR1 LNHNV and CDR2 YYDKDF (reference sequence). V gave up 4 bases and J gave up 4 bases, with 13 bases separating them. Prepared TCR beta cDNA libraries contained unique molecular identifiers. Input of roughly 0.95 to 11 million T cells yielded 500,000 to 550,000 cDNA molecules. TCRdb fed the PCR reads into MiXCR, producing one record per CDR3 protein. The repertoire holds fewer than 550,000 distinct CDR3 sequences, with 30% to 40% as singletons. This clonotype was seen only a few times. The antigen is undetermined. The sequenced sample consisted of blood. The chain recombines TRBV15 with TRBJ2-5; D gene unclear. This TCR derives from a girl aged 2-17 years with multiple sclerosis. CDR3 amino acids: CATSKRIVVETQYF. In DNA, the CDR3 is TGTGCCACCAGCAAACGGATAGTCGTAGAGACCCAGTACTTC.